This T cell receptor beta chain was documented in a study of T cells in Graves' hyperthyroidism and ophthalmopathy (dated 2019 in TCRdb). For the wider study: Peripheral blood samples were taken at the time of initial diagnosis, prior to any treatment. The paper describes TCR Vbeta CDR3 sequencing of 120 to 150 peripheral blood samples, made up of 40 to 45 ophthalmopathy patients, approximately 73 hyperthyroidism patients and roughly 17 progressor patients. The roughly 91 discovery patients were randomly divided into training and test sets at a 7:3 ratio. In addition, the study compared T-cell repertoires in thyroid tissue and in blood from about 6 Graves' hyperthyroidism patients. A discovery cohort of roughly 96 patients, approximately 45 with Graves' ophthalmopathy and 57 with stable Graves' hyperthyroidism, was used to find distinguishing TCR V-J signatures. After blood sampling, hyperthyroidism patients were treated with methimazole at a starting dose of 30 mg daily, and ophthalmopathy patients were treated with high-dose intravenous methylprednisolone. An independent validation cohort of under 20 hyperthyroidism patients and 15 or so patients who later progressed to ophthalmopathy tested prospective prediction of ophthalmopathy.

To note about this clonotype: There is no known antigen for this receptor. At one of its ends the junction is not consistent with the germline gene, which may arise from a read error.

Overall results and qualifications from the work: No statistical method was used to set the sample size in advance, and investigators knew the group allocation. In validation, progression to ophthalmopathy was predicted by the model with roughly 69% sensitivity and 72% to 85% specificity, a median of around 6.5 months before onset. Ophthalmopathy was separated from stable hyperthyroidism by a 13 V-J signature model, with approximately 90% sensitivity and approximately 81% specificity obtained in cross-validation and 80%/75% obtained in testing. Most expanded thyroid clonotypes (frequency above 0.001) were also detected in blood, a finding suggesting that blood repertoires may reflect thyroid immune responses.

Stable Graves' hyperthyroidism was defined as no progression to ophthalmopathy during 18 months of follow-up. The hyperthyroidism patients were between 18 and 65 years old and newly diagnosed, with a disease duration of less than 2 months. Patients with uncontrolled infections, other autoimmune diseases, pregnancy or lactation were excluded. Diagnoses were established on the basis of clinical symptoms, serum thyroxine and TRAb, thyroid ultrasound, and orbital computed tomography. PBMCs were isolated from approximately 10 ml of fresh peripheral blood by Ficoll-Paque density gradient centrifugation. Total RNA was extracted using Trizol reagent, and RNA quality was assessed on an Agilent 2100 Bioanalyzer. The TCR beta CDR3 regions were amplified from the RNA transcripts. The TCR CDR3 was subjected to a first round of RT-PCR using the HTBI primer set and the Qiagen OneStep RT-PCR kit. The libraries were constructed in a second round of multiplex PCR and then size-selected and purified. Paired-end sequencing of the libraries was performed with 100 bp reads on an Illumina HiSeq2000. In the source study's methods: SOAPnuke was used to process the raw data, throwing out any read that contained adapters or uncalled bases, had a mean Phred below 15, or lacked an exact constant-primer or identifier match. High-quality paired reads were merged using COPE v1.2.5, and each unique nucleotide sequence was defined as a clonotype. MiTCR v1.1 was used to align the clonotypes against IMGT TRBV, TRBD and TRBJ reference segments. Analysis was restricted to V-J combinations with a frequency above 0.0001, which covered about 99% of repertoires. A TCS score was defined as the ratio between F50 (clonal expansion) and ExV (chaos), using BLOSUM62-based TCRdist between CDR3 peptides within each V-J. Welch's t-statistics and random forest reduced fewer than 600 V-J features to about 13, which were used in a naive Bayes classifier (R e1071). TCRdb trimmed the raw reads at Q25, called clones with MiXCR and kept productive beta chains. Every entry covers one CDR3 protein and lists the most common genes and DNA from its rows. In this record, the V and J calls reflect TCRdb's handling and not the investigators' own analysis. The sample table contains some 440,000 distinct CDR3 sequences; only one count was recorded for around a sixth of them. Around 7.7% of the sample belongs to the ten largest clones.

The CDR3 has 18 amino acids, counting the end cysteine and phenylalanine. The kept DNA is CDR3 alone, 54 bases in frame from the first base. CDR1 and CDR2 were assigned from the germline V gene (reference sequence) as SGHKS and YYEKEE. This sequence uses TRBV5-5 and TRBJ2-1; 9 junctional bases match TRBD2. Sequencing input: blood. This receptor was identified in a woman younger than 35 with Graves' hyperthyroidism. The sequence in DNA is TGCGCCAGCAGCCAAAGACTAGCGGACTTCTCCGTGCGCAATGAGCAGTTCTTC. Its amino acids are CASSQRLADFSVRNEQFF.